The clone carrying this T cell receptor (beta chain) has a handful of counts. Antigen: not known. Full-length variable regions came from constant-region reverse primers plus semi-nested Nested Universal Primer A PCR. Each CDR3 protein is one row after TCRdb ran MiXCR on the 5' RACE reads. Seen here are approximately 53,000 distinct CDR3 sequences, 25% to 35% observed once, and the top ten hold approximately 3.3%. Study-wide results and caveats: In terms of TCR gene usage, tumor memory CD4+ T cells clustered together with blood and lymph node memory CD4+ cells, as well as with lymph node naive CD4+ cells.

The length of the CDR3 is 14 residues. Trimming removed 6 bases from V and 4 bases from J, with 15 bases in between. The sequencing input was tumor-infiltrating memory CD4+ T cells sorted from the breast tumor. Subset: memory CD4+ T cells, CD4+CD45RO+CD25-. The sequence was collected from a female donor with breast cancer. This chain uses TRBV12-3 or TRBV12-4 with TRBJ1-2; D not resolved. The CDR3 nucleotides are TGTGCCAGCAGCCCCGGCGAGGGAATCTATGGCTACACCTTC. This translates into CASSPGEGIYGYTF.